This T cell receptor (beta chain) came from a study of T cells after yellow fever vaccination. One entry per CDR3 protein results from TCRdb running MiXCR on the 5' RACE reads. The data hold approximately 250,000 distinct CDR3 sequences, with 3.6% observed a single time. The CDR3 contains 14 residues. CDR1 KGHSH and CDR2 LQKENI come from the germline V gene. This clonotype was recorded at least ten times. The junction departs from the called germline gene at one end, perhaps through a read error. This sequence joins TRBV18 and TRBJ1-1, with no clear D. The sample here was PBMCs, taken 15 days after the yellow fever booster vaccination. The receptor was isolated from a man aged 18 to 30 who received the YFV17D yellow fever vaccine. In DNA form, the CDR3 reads TGTGCCAGCTCACCACCTGGTCAACAGCTGGTTCCCCTCTTT. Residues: CASSPPGQQLVPLF.